This entry concerns a single TCR beta chain. Its specificity is unknown. At the DNA level, this CDR3 is encoded by other sequences in the same sample as well. The sample belongs to a study of shared clonotypes between healthy human individuals. The CDR3 runs to 16 residues. The germline V gene has CDR1 KGHSH and CDR2 LQKENI. After removal of 3 bases from V and 4 bases from J, the junction contained 5 bases not matched to a gene. As processed by the authors: Sequence data from immunoSEQ were junction-only and lacked quality scores; consequently, filtering differed. Clones were sequenced by immunoSEQ multiplex PCR, and TCRdb holds only the in-frame ones, with some missing. The D gene and trimming were derived from the DNA, and the V and J assignments and clone size from that table. The sample has millions of clones, around nine tenths seen once. CD4+ cells were split into CD45RA+ naive and CD45RA-negative memory subsets.

Study observations and caveats: Incomplete sequencing of sorted subsets was indicated by rarefaction despite large depth.

This TCR was recovered from a man between 18 and 35 years old in good health. The chain links TRBV18 to TRBJ2-7, with 14 bases identical to TRBD2. The sequenced sample was naive CD4+ T cells sorted from blood. As to subset: CD45RA+ positively selected. The CDR3 DNA reads as TGTGCCAGCTCACCTCTCGGGACTAGCGGGAGTTACGAGCAGTACTTC. Translation: CASSPLGTSGSYEQYF.